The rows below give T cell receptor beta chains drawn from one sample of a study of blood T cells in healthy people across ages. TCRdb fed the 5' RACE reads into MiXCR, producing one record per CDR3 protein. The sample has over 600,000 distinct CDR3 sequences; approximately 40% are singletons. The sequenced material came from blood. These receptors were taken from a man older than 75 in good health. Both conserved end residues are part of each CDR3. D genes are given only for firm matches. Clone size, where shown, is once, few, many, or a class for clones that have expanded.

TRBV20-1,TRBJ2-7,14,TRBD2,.,CSAAVSGETHEQYF,TGCAGTGCCGCGGTGAGCGGGGAGACCCACGAGCAGTACTTC
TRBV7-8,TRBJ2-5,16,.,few,CASSLVVSQGKETQYF,TGTGCCAGCAGCTTAGTCGTGAGCCAGGGAAAAGAGACCCAGTACTTC
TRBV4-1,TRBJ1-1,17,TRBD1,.,CASSLGRGPLLNTEAFF,TGCGCCAGCAGTTTAGGCAGGGGGCCACTTTTGAACACTGAAGCTTTCTTT
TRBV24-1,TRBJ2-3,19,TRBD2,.,CATSDRGTSGGQPADTQYF,TGTGCCACCAGTGACCGGGGGACTAGCGGGGGACAGCCGGCAGATACGCAGTATTTT
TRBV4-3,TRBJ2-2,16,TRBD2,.,CASSQEPGTSLGELFF,TGCGCCAGCAGCCAAGAACCCGGGACTAGTTTAGGGGAGCTGTTTTTT
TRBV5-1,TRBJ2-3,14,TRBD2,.,CASRQSGGGDTQYF,TGCGCCAGCAGGCAAAGCGGGGGTGGGGATACGCAGTATTTT
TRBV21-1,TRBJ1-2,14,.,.,CASSKAGRYYGYTF,TGTGCCAGCAGCAAAGCAGGCAGATATTACGGCTACACCTTC
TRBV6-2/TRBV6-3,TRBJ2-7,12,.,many,CASSYSSYEQYF,TGTGCCAGCAGTTACTCGTCCTACGAGCAGTACTTC
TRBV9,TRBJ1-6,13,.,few,CASNKGGNSPLHF,TGTGCCAGCAATAAGGGGGGAAATTCACCCCTCCACTTT
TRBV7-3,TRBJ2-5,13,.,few,CASSQTGEETQYF,TGTGCCAGCAGCCAGACAGGCGAAGAGACCCAGTACTTC
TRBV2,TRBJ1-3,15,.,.,CASSFSGDFGNTIYF,TGTGCCAGCAGTTTTTCAGGGGACTTTGGAAACACCATATATTTT
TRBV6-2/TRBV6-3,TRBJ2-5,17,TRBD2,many,CASSTRGWTGGLETQYF,TGTGCCAGCAGTACCCGAGGTTGGACGGGGGGGTTGGAGACCCAGTACTTC
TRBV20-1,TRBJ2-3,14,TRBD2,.,CSALNRGVTDTQYF,TGCAGTGCTCTTAATCGGGGGGTCACAGATACGCAGTATTTT
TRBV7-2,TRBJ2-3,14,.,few,CASSLPDLTDTQYF,TGTGCCAGCAGCCTCCCAGATTTAACAGATACGCAGTATTTT
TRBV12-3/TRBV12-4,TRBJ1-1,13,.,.,CASSYERWTEAFF,TGTGCCAGCAGTTACGAACGGTGGACTGAAGCTTTCTTT
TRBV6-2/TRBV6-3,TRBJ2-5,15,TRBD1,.,CASSDWAGGAETQYF,TGTGCCAGCAGTGACTGGGCAGGGGGCGCAGAGACCCAGTACTTC
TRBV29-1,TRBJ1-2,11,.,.,CSVGSGRGYTF,TGCAGCGTTGGGTCAGGGAGGGGCTACACCTTC
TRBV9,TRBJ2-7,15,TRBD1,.,CASSERGQGWYEQYF,TGTGCCAGCAGCGAACGGGGACAGGGCTGGTACGAGCAGTACTTC
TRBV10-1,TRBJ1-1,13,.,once,CASSAGAVSKAFF,TGCGCCAGCAGTGCAGGTGCGGTATCTAAAGCTTTCTTT
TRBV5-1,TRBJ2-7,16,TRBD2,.,CASSLASPSGSDEQYF,TGCGCCAGCAGCTTGGCCTCGCCTAGCGGGAGCGACGAGCAGTACTTC
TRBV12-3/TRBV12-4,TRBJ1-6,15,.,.,CASSFMGGGNSPLHF,TGTGCCAGCAGTTTTATGGGGGGCGGAAATTCACCCCTCCACTTT
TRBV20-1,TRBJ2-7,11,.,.,CSGAKNCEQYF,TGCAGTGGTGCCAAAAACTGCGAGCAGTACTTC
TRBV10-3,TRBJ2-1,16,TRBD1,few,CAISDPQRQGYNEQFF,TGTGCCATCAGTGACCCCCAGCGACAGGGCTACAATGAGCAGTTCTTC
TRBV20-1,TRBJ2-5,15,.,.,CSAPSPRRVQETQYF,TGCAGTGCCCCATCGCCCCGACGGGTTCAAGAGACCCAGTACTTC
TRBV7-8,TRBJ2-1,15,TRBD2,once,CASSSASGGVREQFF,TGTGCCAGCAGCTCGGCTAGCGGGGGCGTCAGGGAGCAGTTCTTC